Relative to its sample, the clone carrying this TCR beta chain is medium-sized (0.01 to 0.1%). The target antigen is unknown. This beta chain is a stray read from a library made for alpha chains; its abundance is not meaningful. The time point is: sample taken at primary tumor resection. The donors comprised some 70 untreated early-stage non-small cell lung cancer patients. TCRdb analysed the 5' RACE reads with MiXCR anew, one entry per CDR3 protein. The sample comprises over a thousand distinct CDR3 sequences, about 15% of which are singletons, and under 35% rests with the top ten. This sample was included in a study of spatial heterogeneity in lung cancer. Trimming cost V 4 bases and J 0 bases; bases outside gene matches: 4. From germline, CDR1 is LNHDA and CDR2 SQIVND (reference sequence). The CDR3 runs to 17 residues. General observations from the study: Tumors with more nonsynonymous mutations had more expanded intratumoral alpha and beta TCRs.

This sequence joins TRBV19 and TRBJ2-6; TRBD1 agrees at 9 bases. The material sequenced was lung tumor tissue, taken at surgery. This TCR derives from a male donor with early-stage non-small cell lung cancer. CDR3 bases: TGTGCCAGTAGTAGGACAGGGGTCCTCTCTGGGGCCAACGTCCTGACTTTC. This translates into CASSRTGVLSGANVLTF.